These 23 T cell receptor beta chains came from one sample sequenced in a study of cytomegalovirus exposure and HLA in healthy donors. PCR employed 60 Vbeta and 13 Jbeta primers. Only in-frame clones appear in the TCRdb table, and some are missing; sequencing was by immunoSEQ multiplex PCR. The table shows around 100,000 clones, with around 60% occurring only once. Sequencing input: PBMCs. The receptors were sampled from a man aged 30-40 years in good health and CMV-seropositive.

This clone was picked up a small number of times. This chain uses TRBV6-4 with TRBJ2-3; D possibly corresponds to TRBD2 (6 bases). With 4 bases removed from V and 1 base from J, the gap between germline ends came to 6 bases. This CDR3 is built from 13 residues. Per the germline V gene, CDR1 is MRHNA and CDR2 is SNTAGT. Written as DNA, the CDR3 is TGTGCCAGCAGTGCGGGGGGCACAGATACGCAGTATTTT. Translated: CASSAGGTDTQYF.

This clone has a handful of counts. V and J are TRBV5-4 and TRBJ2-1; 8 nucleotides line up with TRBD1. Germline V gene data show CDR1 as SGHNT and CDR2 as YYREEE (reference sequence). The CDR3 extends over 16 amino acids. Trimming took 3 bases from V and 10 from J; bases not matched to a gene: 15. This chain's CDR3 is CASSSTGGSYLGEQFF. CDR3 nucleotides: TGTGCCAGCAGCTCTACAGGGGGTTCCTACCTGGGCGAGCAGTTCTTC.

Only one count was recorded for this clone. The rearrangement joins TRBV2 to TRBJ2-3, with TRBD2 identical over 9 bases. After removal of 2 bases from V and 6 bases from J, the junction contained 9 bases not matched to a gene. The CDR3 runs 16 residues. CDR1 and CDR2 from the germline V gene are SNHLY and FYNNEI. CDR3 protein: CASSERGGGASDTQYF. CDR3 DNA: TGTGCCAGCAGTGAAAGGGGCGGGGGGGCCTCTGATACGCAGTATTTT.

In DNA, the CDR3 is TGTGCCAGCACCTCACCGGGGGTCACTGAAGCTTTCTTT. It encodes CASTSPGVTEAFF. The V gene is TRBV6-5, the J gene TRBJ1-1; a possible D gene is TRBD1 (5 bases). V lost 7 bases and J 4 bases, leaving 13 bases between the germline ends. This CDR3 comprises 13 residues. The germline gives CDR1 MNHEY, CDR2 SVGAGI.

The rearrangement links TRBV2 to TRBJ1-3; the match to TRBD1 covers 7 bases. The CDR3 runs 13 residues. The V gene's germline CDR1 is SNHLY and CDR2 FYNNEI. The V and J ends lost 5 bases and 2 bases, in that order; junction bases with no gene match: 0. The CDR3 region is CASSTGAGNTIYF. In nucleotides, the CDR3 is TGTGCCAGCAGTACAGGGGCTGGAAACACCATATATTTT.

The CDR3 region has the DNA TGTGCCACTCGTAACTCGGGTTTAGGCGGGGAGCTGTTTTTT. It yields the protein CATRNSGLGGELFF. The V and J genes are TRBV7-9 and TRBJ2-2, with D hard to call. V lost 10 bases, J lost 7 bases, and 19 bases lay in between. The CDR3 consists of 14 residues. CDR1 and CDR2 (germline): SEHNR, FQNEAQ (reference sequence).

The chain uses TRBV7-8 and TRBJ2-7, with 7 nucleotides matching TRBD1. The V segment lost 3 bases and the J segment 6 bases; nucleotides outside the gene matches: 11. This CDR3 contains 15 residues. Germline V gene lookup returns CDR1 SGHVS and CDR2 FQNEAQ. CDR3 sequence (DNA): TGTGCCAGCAGCTTCACGGGACAGAATCCCTGCGAGCAGTACTTC. It codes for CASSFTGQNPCEQYF.

The chain carries TRBV5-6 and TRBJ1-5, with 9 positions matching TRBD1. CDR1 is SGHDT, CDR2 YYEEEE, per germline. This CDR3 comprises 17 residues. The V and J ends lost 3 bases and 4 bases, in that order; junction bases with no gene match: 11. CDR3 sequence: CASSYYSGTGMNQPQHF. CDR3 DNA sequence: TGTGCCAGCAGCTATTATTCCGGGACAGGGATGAATCAGCCCCAGCATTTT.

The gene calls are TRBV4-1 and TRBJ1-2; the D gene is possibly TRBD1 (6 bases). The CDR3 is 15 amino acids. Germline V gene lookup returns CDR1 MGHRA and CDR2 YSYEKL. V lost 1 base to trimming and J lost 3 bases, with 12 bases between them. The CDR3 here is CASSQGVRGDYGYTF. The CDR3 region has the DNA TGCGCCAGCAGCCAAGGAGTCAGGGGAGACTATGGCTACACCTTC.

This clone was observed a handful of times. The chain uses TRBV7-6 and TRBJ1-1, with D tentatively TRBD1 (6 bases). With 4 bases removed from V and 1 base from J, the gap between germline ends came to 16 bases. The CDR3 is made up of 16 amino acids. Germline CDR1 is SGHVS and CDR2 is FNYEAQ. The CDR3 here is CASSSTHPTGNTEAFF. CDR3 in DNA: TGTGCCAGCAGCTCGACCCACCCGACAGGGAACACTGAAGCTTTCTTT.

In this sample, this clone turned up a few times. The chain is built from TRBV9 and TRBJ2-7; possible D gene TRBD2, 6 bases. Deletions cut 1 base from V and 3 bases from J, with 14 bases between. Germline V gene lookup returns CDR1 SGDLS and CDR2 YYNGEE. The CDR3 spans 15 residues. The CDR3 region is CASSVMSSGDYEQYF. For the CDR3, the DNA is TGTGCCAGCAGCGTAATGTCTTCGGGGGACTACGAGCAGTACTTC.

V gene TRBV27 combines with J gene TRBJ1-3, with TRBD1 as a possible D gene (6 bases). Germline CDR1 reads MNHEY; CDR2 reads SMNVEV (reference sequence). Deletions cut 5 bases from V and 3 bases from J, with 17 bases between. There are 16 residues in the CDR3. DNA of the CDR3: TGTGCCAGCAGTCCCTCCGCAGGGGAAGTTGGAAACACCATATATTTT. It translates to CASSPSAGEVGNTIYF.

This clone turned up a few times. V and J are TRBV14 and TRBJ2-5; maybe TRBD1 (5 bases). The length of the CDR3 is 12 residues. Germline V lookup: CDR1 SGHDN, CDR2 FVKESK. V was trimmed by 6 bases and J by 7 bases, leaving 12 bases between them. CDR3 sequence: CASSFGAATQYF. Written as DNA, the CDR3 is TGTGCCAGCAGTTTTGGGGCGGCGACCCAGTACTTC. The full variable domain, with the rest looked up from reference TRBV14 and TRBJ2-5, is EAGVTQFPSHSVIEKGQTVTLRCDPISGHDNLYWYRRVMGKEIKFLLHFVKESKQDESGMPNNRFLAERTGGTYSTLKVQPAELEDSGVYFCASSFGAATQYFGPGTRLLVL.

This sequence joins TRBV5-1 and TRBJ2-5; weak D call: TRBD1 (6 bases). The J call is in doubt because the DNA end fits TRBJ2-7 better. Per the germline V gene, CDR1 is SGHRS and CDR2 is YFSETQ. This CDR3 is 16 amino acids long. This CDR3 is CASSPRGTASSYEQYF. As DNA, the CDR3 is TGCGCCAGCAGCCCGAGGGGGACGGCGAGCTCCTACGAGCAGTACTTC.

This clone was picked up a small number of times. This chain connects TRBV5-4 to TRBJ2-3; D gene unclear. V lost 3 bases, J lost 4 bases, and 6 bases lay in between. There are 12 residues in the CDR3. Germline CDR1 and CDR2: SGHNT and YYREEE (reference sequence). The CDR3 spells CASSSLADTQYF. The CDR3 bases are TGTGCCAGCAGCTCCCTCGCAGATACGCAGTATTTT.

The V gene is TRBV25-1, the J gene TRBJ2-5; 7 bases fit TRBD1. Germline V CDR1 and CDR2: MGHDK, SYGVNS. V lost 9 bases, J lost 4 bases, and 5 bases stayed unmatched. The CDR3 runs 12 residues. CDR3 bases: TGTGCCAGTTCACAGGGGCCAGAGACCCAGTACTTC. Translated, it gives CASSQGPETQYF.

This chain connects TRBV5-5 to TRBJ2-5, with 10 bases fitting TRBD1. The germline V gene encodes CDR1 SGHKS and CDR2 YYEKEE (reference sequence). This CDR3 has 17 residues. Trimming at V came to 3 bases and at J to 5 bases, leaving 13 bases not matched to a gene. The CDR3 DNA reads TGTGCCAGCAGCTCCTTACCTGACAGGGGGCATCAGGAGACCCAGTACTTC. As protein: CASSSLPDRGHQETQYF.

The CDR3 DNA is TGCGCCAGCAGCCAAGTCGCCGGGACTAGCCAGTACGAGCAGTACTTC. It specifies CASSQVAGTSQYEQYF. V gene TRBV4-1 combines with J gene TRBJ2-7; 9 positions agree with TRBD2. The CDR3 loop spans 16 amino acids. With 1 base clipped from V and 4 bases from J, the junction kept 8 bases outside the gene matches. From germline, CDR1 is MGHRA and CDR2 YSYEKL.

V is TRBV9 and J is TRBJ2-5; D not certain. Trimming stripped 0 bases from V and 2 bases from J, with 14 bases between. Germline CDR1 and CDR2: SGDLS and YYNGEE. The CDR3 extends over 16 amino acids. The CDR3 region has the DNA TGTGCCAGCAGCGTAGGGCCAGTCAATATACAAGAGACCCAGTACTTC. This encodes CASSVGPVNIQETQYF.

The chain has TRBV5-3 and TRBJ1-5; D may be TRBD1 (6 bases). Being an ORF, TRBV5-3 has a function that is uncertain. CDR3 size: 15 residues. Between the trimmed V and J ends, which lost 2 bases and 0 bases, there was a span of 9 bases. The CDR3 here is CARSFSRGSNQPQHF. For the CDR3, the DNA is TGTGCCAGAAGCTTCTCCAGGGGTAGCAATCAGCCCCAGCATTTT.

The J gene is TRBJ2-7, the V gene TRBV30; D gene uncertain. This CDR3 contains 13 residues. The V end was cut by 2 bases, the J end by 6 bases, with 14 bases between. Germline values: CDR1 GTSNPN, CDR2 SVGIG (reference sequence). The CDR3 loop reads CAWSLPPRSEQYF. In nucleotides, the CDR3 is TGTGCCTGGAGTTTACCTCCTAGATCCGAGCAGTACTTC.

J is TRBJ2-5 and V is TRBV5-4; D gene uncertain. In germline, CDR1 is SGHNT, CDR2 YYREEE (reference sequence). Trimming removed 0 bases at V and 6 bases at J, with 12 bases between. This CDR3 has 14 amino acids. CDR3 sequence reads: CASSLDGEQKTQYF. CDR3 nucleotide sequence: TGTGCCAGCAGCTTGGACGGTGAGCAAAAGACCCAGTACTTC.

The V call is TRBV6-1, the J call TRBJ1-4; 7 nucleotides agree with TRBD1. V shed 10 bases and J 7 bases; nucleotides not matched to a gene: 9. Germline V CDR1 and CDR2: MNHNS, SASEGT. CDR3 size: 13 residues. The DNA for the CDR3 is TGTGCCATCACAGGGGTCGGTGGTGAAAAACTGTTTTTT. Translating it yields CAITGVGGEKLFF.